This TCR beta chain was captured by sequencing in a study of blood T cell repertoires in COVID-19. The ends were cut back, 5 bases at V and 1 base at J, with 8 bases in the middle. From germline, CDR1 is MNHEY and CDR2 SVGEGT. CDR3 length: 13 amino acids. Libraries were prepared by immunoSEQ multiplex PCR; TCRdb keeps only in-frame clonotypes and omits some of them. This table holds more than 150,000 clones, roughly 88% found once. The chain joins TRBV6-2 or TRBV6-3 to TRBJ2-5, with D possibly being TRBD2 (5 bases). Material: peripheral blood. This TCR was recovered from a woman aged 55-70 years with acute or convalescent COVID-19. Here the CDR3 reads CASSGSTQETQYF. CDR3 in DNA: TGTGCCAGCAGTGGGAGCACCCAAGAGACCCAGTACTTC.